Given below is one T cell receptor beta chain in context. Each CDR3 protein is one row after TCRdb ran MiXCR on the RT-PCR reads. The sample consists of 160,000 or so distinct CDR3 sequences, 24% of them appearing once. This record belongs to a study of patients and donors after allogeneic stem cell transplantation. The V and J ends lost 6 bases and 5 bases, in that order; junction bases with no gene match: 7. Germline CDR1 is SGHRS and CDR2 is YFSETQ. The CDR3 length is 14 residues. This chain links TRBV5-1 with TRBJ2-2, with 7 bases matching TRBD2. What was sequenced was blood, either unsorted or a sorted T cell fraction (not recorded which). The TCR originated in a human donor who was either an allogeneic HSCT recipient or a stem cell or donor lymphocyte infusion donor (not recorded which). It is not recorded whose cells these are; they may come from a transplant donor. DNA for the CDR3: TGCGCCAGCACGGGAGGATCGGGGACCGGGGAGCTGTTTTTT. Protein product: CASTGGSGTGELFF.